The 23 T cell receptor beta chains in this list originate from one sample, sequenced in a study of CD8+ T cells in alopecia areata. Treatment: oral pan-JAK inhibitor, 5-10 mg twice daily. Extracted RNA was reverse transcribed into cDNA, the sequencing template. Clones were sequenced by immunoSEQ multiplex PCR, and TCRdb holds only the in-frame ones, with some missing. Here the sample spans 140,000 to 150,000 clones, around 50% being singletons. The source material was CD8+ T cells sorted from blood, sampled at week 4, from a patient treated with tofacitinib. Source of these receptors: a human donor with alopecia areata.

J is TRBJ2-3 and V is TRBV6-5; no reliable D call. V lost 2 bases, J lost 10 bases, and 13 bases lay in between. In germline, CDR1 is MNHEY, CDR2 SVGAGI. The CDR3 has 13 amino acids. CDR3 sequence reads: CASSYNGPVAQYF. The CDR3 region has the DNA TGTGCCAGCAGTTACAACGGACCCGTGGCGCAGTATTTT.

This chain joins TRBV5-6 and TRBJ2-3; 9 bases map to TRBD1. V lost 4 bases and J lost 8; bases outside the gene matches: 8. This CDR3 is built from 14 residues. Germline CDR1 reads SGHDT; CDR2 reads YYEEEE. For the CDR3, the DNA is TGTGCCAGCAGCCGCCGGACAGGGGAGGGTACGCAGTATTTT. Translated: CASSRRTGEGTQYF.

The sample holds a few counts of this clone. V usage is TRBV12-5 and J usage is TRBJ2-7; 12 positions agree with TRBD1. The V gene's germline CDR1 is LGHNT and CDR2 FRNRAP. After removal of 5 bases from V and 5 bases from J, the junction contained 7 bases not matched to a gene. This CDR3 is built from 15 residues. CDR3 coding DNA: TGTGCTAGTGGTCCCGCCGGGACAGGGGGCGACGAGCAGTACTTC. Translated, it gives CASGPAGTGGDEQYF.

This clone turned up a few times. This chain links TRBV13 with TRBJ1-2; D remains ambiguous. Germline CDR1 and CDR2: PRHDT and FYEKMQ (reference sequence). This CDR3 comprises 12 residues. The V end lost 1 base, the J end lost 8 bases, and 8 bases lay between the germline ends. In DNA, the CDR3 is TGTGCCAGCAGCTTAGAGGTAGAGGGCTACACCTTC. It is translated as CASSLEVEGYTF.

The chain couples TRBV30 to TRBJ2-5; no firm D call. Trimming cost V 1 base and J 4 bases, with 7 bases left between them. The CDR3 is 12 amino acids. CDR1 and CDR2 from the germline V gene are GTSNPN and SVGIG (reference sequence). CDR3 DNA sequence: TGTGCCTGGAGTGAGGGTAGAGAGACCCAGTACTTC. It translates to CAWSEGRETQYF.

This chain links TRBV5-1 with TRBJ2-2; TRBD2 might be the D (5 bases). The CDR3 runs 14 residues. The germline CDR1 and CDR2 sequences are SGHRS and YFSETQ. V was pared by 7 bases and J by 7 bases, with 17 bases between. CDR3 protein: CASALERAVGELFF. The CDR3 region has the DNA TGCGCCAGCGCTCTCGAGAGGGCCGTCGGGGAGCTGTTTTTT.

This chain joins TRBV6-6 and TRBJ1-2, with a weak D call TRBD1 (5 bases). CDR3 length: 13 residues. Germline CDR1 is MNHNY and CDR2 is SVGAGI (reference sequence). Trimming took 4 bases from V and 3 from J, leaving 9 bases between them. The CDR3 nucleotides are TGTGCCAGCAGTTCTGACAGCTACTATGGCTACACCTTC. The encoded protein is CASSSDSYYGYTF.

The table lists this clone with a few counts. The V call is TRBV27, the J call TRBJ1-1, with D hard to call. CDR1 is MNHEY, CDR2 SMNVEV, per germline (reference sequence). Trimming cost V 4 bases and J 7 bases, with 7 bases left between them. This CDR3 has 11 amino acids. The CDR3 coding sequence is TGTGCCAGCAGTTACAGACATGAAGCTTTCTTT. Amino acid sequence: CASSYRHEAFF.

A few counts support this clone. CDR3 coding DNA: TGTGCCAGCAGTGAGGTCCCGGATGGGGGCGAAGGCTACACCTTC. It specifies CASSEVPDGGEGYTF. The chain carries TRBV6-1 and TRBJ1-2; the D gene is possibly TRBD1 (6 bases). CDR1 is MNHNS, CDR2 SASEGT, per germline. Trimming took 3 bases from V and 8 from J, leaving 19 bases between them. There are 15 residues in the CDR3.

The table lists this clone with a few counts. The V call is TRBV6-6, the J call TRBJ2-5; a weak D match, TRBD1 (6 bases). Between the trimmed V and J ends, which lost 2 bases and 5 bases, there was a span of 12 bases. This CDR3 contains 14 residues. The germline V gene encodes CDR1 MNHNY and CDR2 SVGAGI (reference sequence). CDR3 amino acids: CASSYGDIQETQYF. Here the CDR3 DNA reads TGTGCCAGCAGTTACGGGGACATCCAGGAGACCCAGTACTTC.

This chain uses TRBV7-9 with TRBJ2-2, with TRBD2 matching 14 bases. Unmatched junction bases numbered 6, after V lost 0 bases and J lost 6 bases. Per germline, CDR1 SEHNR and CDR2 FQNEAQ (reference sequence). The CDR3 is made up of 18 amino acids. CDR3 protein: CASSLAARTSGGPGELFF. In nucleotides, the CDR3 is TGTGCCAGCAGCTTAGCAGCACGGACTAGCGGGGGGCCCGGGGAGCTGTTTTTT.

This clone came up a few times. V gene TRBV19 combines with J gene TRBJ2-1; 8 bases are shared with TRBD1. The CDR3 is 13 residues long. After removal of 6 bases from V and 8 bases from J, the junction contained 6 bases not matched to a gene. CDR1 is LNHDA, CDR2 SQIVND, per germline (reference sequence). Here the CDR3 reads CASSPGGGYEQFF. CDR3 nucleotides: TGTGCCAGTAGCCCAGGGGGCGGGTATGAGCAGTTCTTC. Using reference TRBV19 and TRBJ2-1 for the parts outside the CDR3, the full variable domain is DGGITQSPKYLFRKEGQNVTLSCEQNLNHDAMYWYRQDPGQGLRLIYYSQIVNDFQKGDIAEGYSVSREKKESFPLTVTSAQKNPTAFYLCASSPGGGYEQFFGPGTRLTVL.

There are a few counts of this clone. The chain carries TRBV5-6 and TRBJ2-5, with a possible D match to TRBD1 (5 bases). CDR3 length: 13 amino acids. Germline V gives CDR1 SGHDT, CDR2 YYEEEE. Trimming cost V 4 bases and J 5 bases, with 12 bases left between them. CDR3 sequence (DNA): TGTGCCAGCAGCAGGACATTTGAGGAGACCCAGTACTTC. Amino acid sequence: CASSRTFEETQYF.

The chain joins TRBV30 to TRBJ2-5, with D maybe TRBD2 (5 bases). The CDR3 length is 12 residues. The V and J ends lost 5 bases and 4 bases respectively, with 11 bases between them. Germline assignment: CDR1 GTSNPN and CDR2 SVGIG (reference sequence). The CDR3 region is CAWGEEGETQYF. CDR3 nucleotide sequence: TGTGCCTGGGGGGAAGAGGGAGAGACCCAGTACTTC.

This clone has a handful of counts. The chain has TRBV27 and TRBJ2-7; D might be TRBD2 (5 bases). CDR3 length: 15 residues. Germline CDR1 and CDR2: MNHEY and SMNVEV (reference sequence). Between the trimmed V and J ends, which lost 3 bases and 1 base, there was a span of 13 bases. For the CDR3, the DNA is TGTGCCAGCAGTTTCGAAGGACTCCAGTCCTACGAGCAGTACTTC. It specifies CASSFEGLQSYEQYF.

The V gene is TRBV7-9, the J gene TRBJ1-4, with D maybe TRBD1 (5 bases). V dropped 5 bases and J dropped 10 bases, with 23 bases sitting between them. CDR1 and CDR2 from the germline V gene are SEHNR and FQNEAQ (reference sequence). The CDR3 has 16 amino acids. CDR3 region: CASSATEEQGGGKLFF. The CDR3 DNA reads TGTGCCAGCAGCGCTACAGAGGAGCAGGGTGGGGGAAAACTGTTTTTT.

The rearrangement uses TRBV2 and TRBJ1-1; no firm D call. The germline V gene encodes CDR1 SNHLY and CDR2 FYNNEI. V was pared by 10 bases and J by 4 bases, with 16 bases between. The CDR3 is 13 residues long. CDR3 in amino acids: CATGEGGGTEAFF. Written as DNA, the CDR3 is TGTGCCACCGGAGAGGGAGGTGGCACTGAAGCTTTCTTT. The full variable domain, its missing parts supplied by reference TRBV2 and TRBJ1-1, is EPEVTQTPSHQVTQMGQEVILRCVPISNHLYFYWYRQILGQKVEFLVSFYNNEISEKSEIFDDQFSVERPDGSNFTLKIRSTKLEDSAMYFCATGEGGGTEAFFGQGTRLTVV.

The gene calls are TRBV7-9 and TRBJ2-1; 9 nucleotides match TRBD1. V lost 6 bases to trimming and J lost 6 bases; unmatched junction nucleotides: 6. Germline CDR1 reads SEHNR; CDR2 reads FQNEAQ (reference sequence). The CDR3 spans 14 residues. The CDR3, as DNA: TGTGCCAGCAGAACCGGGACAGGGCTCAATGAGCAGTTCTTC. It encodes CASRTGTGLNEQFF.

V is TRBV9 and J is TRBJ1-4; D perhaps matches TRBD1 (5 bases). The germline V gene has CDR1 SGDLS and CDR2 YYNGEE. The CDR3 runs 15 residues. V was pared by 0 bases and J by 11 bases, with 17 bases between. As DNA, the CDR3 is TGTGCCAGCAGCGTAGGGGCATGGACGGAGGGGAAACTGTTTTTT. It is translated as CASSVGAWTEGKLFF.

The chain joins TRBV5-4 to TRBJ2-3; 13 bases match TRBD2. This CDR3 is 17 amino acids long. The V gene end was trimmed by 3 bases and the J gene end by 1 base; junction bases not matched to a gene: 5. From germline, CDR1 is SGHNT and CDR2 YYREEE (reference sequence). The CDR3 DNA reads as TGTGCCAGCAGCTCGGGACTAGCGGGGCCCCGCACAGATACGCAGTATTTT. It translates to CASSSGLAGPRTDTQYF.

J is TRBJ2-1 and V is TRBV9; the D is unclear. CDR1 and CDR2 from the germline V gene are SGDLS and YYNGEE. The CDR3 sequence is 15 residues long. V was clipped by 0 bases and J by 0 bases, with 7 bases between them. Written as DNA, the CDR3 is TGTGCCAGCAGCGTAGGGCCGAGCTCCTACAATGAGCAGTTCTTC. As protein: CASSVGPSSYNEQFF.

The DNA of the CDR3 is TGCGCCAGCAGCTTGGGGGGAATTTACCATGAGCAGTTCTTC. Amino acid sequence: CASSLGGIYHEQFF. The V call is TRBV5-1, the J call TRBJ2-1; D gene uncertain. Germline V lookup: CDR1 SGHRS, CDR2 YFSETQ. The CDR3 covers 14 residues. Trimming removed 0 bases at V and 8 bases at J, with 12 bases between.

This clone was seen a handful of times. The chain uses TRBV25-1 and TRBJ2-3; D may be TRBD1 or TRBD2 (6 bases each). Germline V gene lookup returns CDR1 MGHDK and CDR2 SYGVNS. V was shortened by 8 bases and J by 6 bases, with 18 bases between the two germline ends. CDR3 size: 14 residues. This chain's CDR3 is CASGGTTLRDTQYF. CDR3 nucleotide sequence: TGTGCCAGCGGGGGGACAACGCTAAGGGATACGCAGTATTTT.